This TCR beta chain appears in the sequencing data of a study of beta chain features in type 1 diabetes (dated by TCRdb to 2016 to 2018). About the study as a whole: Patients and healthy donors did not differ in mean age, gender distribution, total cell number or subset yield. Regulatory and stem cell-like memory subsets were obtained from only 8 patients and roughly eight healthy donors, while naive and central memory subsets were obtained from all 30 or so donors. In the study, TCRB repertoires of sorted circulating CD4+ T cell subsets from recently diagnosed type 1 diabetes patients were compared with those of matched healthy donors. A total of 100 million to 110 million sorted cells were examined across all samples, and a strong correlation was observed between cell number per subset and RNA yield. Study-wide conclusions, independent of this receptor: Fewer insertions and more nucleotide deletions at VDJ recombination sites were observed in patients with type 1 diabetes, implying thymic rearrangement abnormalities. PCR may preferentially amplify shorter templates, but because patient and control samples were amplified and corrected together, any resulting skew would affect both groups equally. Because small numbers of individuals were included in the HLA sub-analyses, any influence of HLA type on TCRB rearrangement was left unresolved. Because cDNA was sequenced instead of genomic DNA, activated cells with high expression could be over-represented, although the groups did not differ in activation or CD3 levels. A moderate but significant shortening of TCRB CDR3 length was observed in type 1 diabetes patients in all four CD4+ subsets. Naive, central memory and regulatory TCRB repertoires appeared to be more alike among patients than among healthy donors.

The germline V gene (reference sequence) sets CDR1 to MNHNY and CDR2 to SVGAGI. Inclusive of the bounding cysteine and phenylalanine, the CDR3 is 13 residues long. CDR3 DNA only is kept here, 39 bases in frame from base 1. Compared with germline, V lacks 6 bases and J lacks 2 bases; bases without a gene match: 4. Each donor gave one peripheral blood draw, roughly 120 mL on average, collected into heparinised tubes. A BD FACSAria II was used to sort naive, central memory, regulatory and stem cell-like memory CD4+ T cells with a panel that included CD45RO, CCR7, CD25, CD127, CD95 and CD27. Every sorted population had a purity above 95%. PBMCs were isolated immediately by Lymphoprep density gradient centrifugation and stained directly without culture. Samples were stained and sorted in pairs, with one healthy donor and one patient per experiment, so that batch effects were minimized. All of the isolated RNA was reverse transcribed with the High Capacity cDNA Reverse Transcription Kit, so expressed TCRB transcripts were sequenced. Deep immunoSEQ sequencing was performed on naive, central memory and regulatory T cell samples, with an average of around 3.4 million total reads per sample. After sorted cells were lysed in RLT buffer, RNA was extracted with DNase-treated RNeasy Micro or Mini kits, with the choice depending on cell number. Each cell subset was processed separately to prevent cross-contamination, with patient and healthy donor samples processed together. Using the immunoSEQ multiplex PCR, TCRB sequences were amplified from cDNA into 87-bp fragments spanning the CDR3 region. Amplicons were sequenced on the Illumina HiSeq platform. In the authors' own workflow: PCR bias was computationally corrected using synthetic template baselines, reads within Hamming distance 2 were collapsed, and singletons that could not be merged were discarded. By aligning reads against IMGT, V, D and J genes, CDR3 length, and insertions or deletions at six rearrangement sites were assigned. Clonotype counts were normalized to sorted cell number within each subset before computing true diversity and Gini coefficients with the tcR R package. The overlap coefficient, calculated on TCRB nucleotide sequences, was used to measure repertoire sharing. Out-of-frame TCRB sequences from naive cells were analyzed as a proxy for the pre-selection repertoire. Drawn from immuneACCESS, this table holds only the in-frame rearrangements with V and J called that TCRdb kept. Clones are partly lost; checked studies trace under half to an unresolved V gene and leave the rest unexplained. V and J calls and clone size are those listed in that table; D and trimming were worked out from the DNA. The sample yields under 900,000 clones; about a sixth were counted once. The ten biggest clones cover 0.02% to 0.03% of the sample.

In its sample, this clone was seen a few times. Its specific antigen is unknown. One base away there is no much larger clone; base qualities are not given. The sequence was obtained from a woman aged 18-29 years in good health. This receptor chain uses TRBV6-6 and TRBJ2-7; TRBD1 fits 7 bases in the junction. The sample taken for sequencing was naive CD4+ T cells from blood. Taken with the paper, the label for cell subset or site translates to: true naive CD4+ T cells. The CDR3 region: CASRRDSPYEQYF. The sequence in DNA is TGTGCCAGCAGGAGGGACAGTCCCTACGAGCAGTACTTC.